Below are 17 T cell receptor beta chains sequenced from a single sample in a study of immune evolution from preneoplasia to lung adenocarcinoma. Generated by immunoSEQ multiplex PCR, the TCRdb table keeps only in-frame clones and is missing some. Counted here are over 4,000 clones, 80% to 90% occurring once; the ten biggest clones make up about 16%. The sequenced material came from FFPE adjacent normal lung tissue. Source of these receptors: a donor older than 65 with lung adenocarcinoma.

The chain links TRBV5-6 to TRBJ2-3; tentatively, D is TRBD2 (5 bases). V lost 1 base and J lost 1, with 13 bases in between. The CDR3 is 16 amino acids. Germline CDR1 reads SGHDT; CDR2 reads YYEEEE. CDR3 sequence reads: CASSLMREYRTDTQYF. The CDR3 bases are TGTGCCAGCAGCTTGATGAGGGAGTACCGCACAGATACGCAGTATTTT. The complete variable domain, with remaining parts taken from reference TRBV5-6 and TRBJ2-3, reads DAGVTQSPTHLIKTRGQQVTLRCSPKSGHDTVSWYQQALGQGPQFIFQYYEEEERQRGNFPDRFSGHQFPNYSSELNVNALLLGDSALYLCASSLMREYRTDTQYFGPGTRLTVL.

The CDR3 DNA reads as TGTGCCAGCAGCTTAAGCGGGGTAGGGTACGAGCAGTACTTC. It translates to CASSLSGVGYEQYF. The V call is TRBV7-2, the J call TRBJ2-7; 7 positions match TRBD2. The junction had 5 bases not matched to a gene; V was cut back by 2 bases and J by 4 bases. The germline CDR1 and CDR2 sequences are SGHTA and FQGNSA. This CDR3 has 14 amino acids.

The CDR3 is CASSLSTHEQFF. CDR3 nucleotide sequence: TGTGCCAGCTCCTTATCTACACATGAGCAGTTCTTC. V and J are TRBV28 and TRBJ2-1; D uncertain. The CDR3 is 12 amino acids. Germline V lookup: CDR1 MDHEN, CDR2 SYDVKM. Trimming pared 8 bases from V and 8 bases from J, leaving 13 bases between.

In its sample, this clone was seen a few times. This chain links TRBV5-6 with TRBJ1-2, with 7 bases matching TRBD1. The CDR3 is made up of 16 amino acids. CDR1 SGHDT and CDR2 YYEEEE come from the germline V gene. J was trimmed by 1 base and V by 0 bases; bases with no gene match: 6. The CDR3 DNA sequence: TGTGCCAGCAGCTTGGCCGGGACAGCCTATAACTATGGCTACACCTTC. Protein: CASSLAGTAYNYGYTF.

The chain joins TRBV6-6 to TRBJ2-7, with D perhaps assigned TRBD1 or TRBD2 (5 bases each). V lost 4 bases and J 3 bases, leaving 13 bases between the germline ends. Germline V gene lookup returns CDR1 MNHNY and CDR2 SVGAGI (reference sequence). The CDR3 runs to 14 residues. Here the CDR3 reads CASSSLGALYEQYF. The CDR3 DNA sequence: TGTGCCAGCAGTTCCCTCGGGGCTCTCTACGAGCAGTACTTC.

This clone is a singleton in its sample. The chain combines TRBV6-5 with TRBJ2-7; TRBD1 agrees at 9 bases. V shed 4 bases and J 4 bases; nucleotides not matched to a gene: 8. Germline CDR1 reads MNHEY; CDR2 reads SVGAGI. CDR3 size: 15 residues. CDR3 bases: TGTGCCAGCAGTTCACGGACAGGGGTCTTTTACGAGCAGTACTTC. Translation: CASSSRTGVFYEQYF.

The chain has TRBV5-5 and TRBJ2-3, with D perhaps being TRBD1 or TRBD2 (5 bases each). Germline V lookup: CDR1 SGHKS, CDR2 YYEKEE (reference sequence). The CDR3 totals 15 residues. V was trimmed by 0 bases and J by 5 bases, leaving 13 bases between them. In nucleotides, the CDR3 is TGTGCCAGCAGCTTGGGACAGTCACGGGGAGATACGCAGTATTTT. Protein: CASSLGQSRGDTQYF.

The chain carries TRBV21-1 and TRBJ2-1; the D segment call TRBD2 is taken from the table without a DNA check. TRBV21-1 is recorded as a pseudogene. The CDR3 length is 18 residues. CDR3 bases: TGTGCCAGCAACAAAAAGTGGGCTAGCGGGAGGGAGTACAATGAGCAGTTCTTC. Its translation: CASNKKWASGREYNEQFF.

The chain couples TRBV27 to TRBJ2-7; D gene ambiguous. V dropped 6 bases and J dropped 2 bases, with 11 bases sitting between them. The CDR3 is made up of 13 amino acids. The germline V gene encodes CDR1 MNHEY and CDR2 SMNVEV (reference sequence). This CDR3 reads CASRPVDAYEQYF. CDR3 DNA: TGTGCCAGCAGGCCAGTAGACGCCTACGAGCAGTACTTC.

The V and J genes are TRBV30 and TRBJ2-7; 8 nucleotides align to TRBD1. Losses at the gene ends were 2 bases for V and 7 bases for J; bases not matched to a gene: 4. The CDR3 sequence is 12 residues long. Germline-derived CDR1 and CDR2 are GTSNPN and SVGIG (reference sequence). CDR3: CAWSQGAGEQYF. The CDR3 DNA reads TGTGCCTGGAGTCAGGGGGCGGGTGAGCAGTACTTC.

In nucleotides, the CDR3 is TGTGCCAGCAGTGACAGGAACACTGAAGCTTTCTTT. The encoded protein is CASSDRNTEAFF. The V gene is TRBV6-5, the J gene TRBJ1-1, with D perhaps TRBD1 (5 bases). The CDR3 length is 12 residues. V was shortened by 5 bases and J by 1 base, with 5 bases between the two germline ends. Per the germline V gene, CDR1 is MNHEY and CDR2 is SVGAGI.

The J gene is TRBJ2-7, the V gene TRBV2; no reliable D call. The V and J ends lost 0 bases and 9 bases respectively, with 12 bases between them. The CDR3 contains 13 residues. Germline assignment: CDR1 SNHLY and CDR2 FYNNEI. CDR3 sequence (DNA): TGTGCCAGCAGTGAAGCGCTTCAGATGAGGCAGTACTTC. Translated, it gives CASSEALQMRQYF.

The chain employs TRBV7-3 and TRBJ2-6; D gene uncertain. Germline V gives CDR1 SGHTA, CDR2 FQGTGA. The CDR3 loop spans 15 amino acids. Deletions cut 5 bases from V and 4 bases from J, with 12 bases between. In DNA form, the CDR3 reads TGTGCCAGCAGCCAAATGGGGTTGGGGGCCAACGTCCTGACTTTC. It encodes CASSQMGLGANVLTF.

V usage is TRBV4-1 and J usage is TRBJ2-3, with D uncertain. V was pared by 6 bases and J by 5 bases, with 9 bases between. The germline V gene encodes CDR1 MGHRA and CDR2 YSYEKL. The CDR3 contains 12 residues. The CDR3, as DNA: TGCGCCAGCAGTAGACCTCTAGATACGCAGTATTTT. This sequence encodes CASSRPLDTQYF.

The J gene is TRBJ2-7, the V gene TRBV9; 8 bases align to TRBD1. Germline CDR1 SGDLS, CDR2 YYNGEE. Trimming removed 4 bases from V and 6 bases from J; junction bases left unmatched: 9. CDR3 length: 14 residues. In DNA form, the CDR3 reads TGTGCCAGCAGCCTTGGGACAGGAGGAAGCGAGCAGTACTTC. Encoded protein: CASSLGTGGSEQYF.

This rearrangement joins TRBV6-6 to TRBJ2-5, with 7 positions matching TRBD2. The junction had 0 bases not matched to a gene; V was cut back by 2 bases and J by 3 bases. The CDR3 sequence is 13 residues long. CDR1 MNHNY and CDR2 SVGAGI come from the germline V gene (reference sequence). The CDR3 region is CASSYGREETQYF. The CDR3, as DNA: TGTGCCAGCAGTTACGGGAGGGAAGAGACCCAGTACTTC.

The V call is TRBV4-2, the J call TRBJ1-2, with 8 bases lining up with TRBD1. The CDR3 totals 17 residues. In germline, CDR1 is LGHNA, CDR2 YNFKEQ. After removal of 0 bases from V and 0 bases from J, the junction contained 6 bases not matched to a gene. The CDR3 bases are TGTGCCAGCAGCCAAGATCAGGGGGCGAGTCCTAACTATGGCTACACCTTC. Protein product: CASSQDQGASPNYGYTF.